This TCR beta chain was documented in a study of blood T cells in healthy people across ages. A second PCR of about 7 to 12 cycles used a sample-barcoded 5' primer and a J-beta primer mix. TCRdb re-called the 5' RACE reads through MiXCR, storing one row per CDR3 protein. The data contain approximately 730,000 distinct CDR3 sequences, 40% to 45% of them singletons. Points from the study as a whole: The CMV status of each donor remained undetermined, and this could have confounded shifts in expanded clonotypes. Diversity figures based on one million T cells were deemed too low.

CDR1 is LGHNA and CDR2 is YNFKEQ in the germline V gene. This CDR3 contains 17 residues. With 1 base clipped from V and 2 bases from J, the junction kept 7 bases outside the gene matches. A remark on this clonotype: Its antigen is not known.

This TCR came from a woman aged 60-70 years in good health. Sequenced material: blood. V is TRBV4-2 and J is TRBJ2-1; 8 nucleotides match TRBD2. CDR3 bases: TGTGCCAGCAGCCAAGGGTGGACGGGGGGGCCCTACAATGAGCAGTTCTTC. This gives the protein CASSQGWTGGPYNEQFF.